The sample holds one count of the clone carrying this TCR beta chain. Its target is unknown. The sample comes from a study of OX40 agonist ivuxolimab in advanced cancers. Study-level points and caveats: Circulating CD4+ and CD8+ T cells showed clonal expansion by week 6 at 0.1 to 3.0 mg/kg.

This CDR3 region has 16 residues. Germline trimming cut 1 base from V and 2 bases from J; bases unmatched to any gene: 2. The V gene's germline CDR1 is SGHVS and CDR2 FQNEAQ. The data were produced by immunoSEQ multiplex PCR, yet TCRdb's version contains in-frame clones alone and is incomplete. In the table there are more than 80,000 clones, about nine tenths of which are singletons. The sequence derives from an adult with an advanced solid tumor such as melanoma, head and neck, liver or kidney cancer. This sequence joins TRBV7-8 and TRBJ2-6; 7 nucleotides match TRBD2. This sample comprised CD4+ or CD8+ T cells sorted from blood, obtained in a trial of the OX40 agonist ivuxolimab. The CDR3 DNA follows: TGTGCCAGCAGCTTAGGAAGCGGGGCTGGGGCCAACGTCCTGACTTTC. Encoded protein: CASSLGSGAGANVLTF.